This T cell receptor (beta chain) was sequenced in a study of blood T cell repertoires in COVID-19. On the study more broadly: There were acute and convalescent COVID-19 samples, and they came from the United States, Italy and Spain. PBMCs, B-cell-depleted T cells, or T cells were the source of the cDNA or gDNA that made up the material.

Source study methods: Using reference gene primer amplification, nucleated cell counts were estimated. Using immunoSEQ multiplex PCR, the repertoire was profiled, and TCRdb retains in-frame clones only, with some absent. From that table come the V and J calls and clone size; the DNA was used to work out D and trimming. This sample carries approximately 310,000 clones, around 90% of them seen once, and the ten largest clones take 1%. CDR3 length: 15 residues. CDR1 is SQVTM, CDR2 ANQGSEA, per germline. Deletions cut 5 bases from V and 4 bases from J, with 20 bases between. This clone was detected once. The sequence came from a man aged 50 or older with active or convalescent COVID-19. The V call is TRBV29-1, the J call TRBJ1-2; D unclear. Source material: peripheral blood. In nucleotides, the CDR3 is TGCAGCGTTCAAGGGTACCTAGGTGAGGGCTATGGCTACACCTTC. This sequence encodes CSVQGYLGEGYGYTF.